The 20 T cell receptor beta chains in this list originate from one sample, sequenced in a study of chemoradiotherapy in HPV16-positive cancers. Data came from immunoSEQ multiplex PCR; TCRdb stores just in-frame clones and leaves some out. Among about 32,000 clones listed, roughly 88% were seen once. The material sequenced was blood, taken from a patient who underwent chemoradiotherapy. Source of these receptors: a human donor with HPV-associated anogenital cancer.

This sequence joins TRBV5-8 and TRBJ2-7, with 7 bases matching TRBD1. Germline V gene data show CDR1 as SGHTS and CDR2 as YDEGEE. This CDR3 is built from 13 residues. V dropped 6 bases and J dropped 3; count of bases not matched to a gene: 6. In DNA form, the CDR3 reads TGTGCCAGCACCATAGACAGGGACTACGAGCAGTACTTC. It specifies CASTIDRDYEQYF.

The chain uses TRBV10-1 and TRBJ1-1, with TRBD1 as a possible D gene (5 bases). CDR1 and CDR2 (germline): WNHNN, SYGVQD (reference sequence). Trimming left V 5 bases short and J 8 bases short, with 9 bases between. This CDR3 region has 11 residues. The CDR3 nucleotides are TGCGCCAGCAGTTACCGGGGGGAAGCTTTCTTT. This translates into CASSYRGEAFF.

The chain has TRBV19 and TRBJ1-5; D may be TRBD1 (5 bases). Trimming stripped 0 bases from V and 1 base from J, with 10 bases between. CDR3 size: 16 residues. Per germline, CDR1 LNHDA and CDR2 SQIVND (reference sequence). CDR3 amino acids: CASSIEDSRSNQPQHF. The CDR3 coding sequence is TGTGCCAGTAGTATAGAAGACAGTAGGAGCAATCAGCCCCAGCATTTT.

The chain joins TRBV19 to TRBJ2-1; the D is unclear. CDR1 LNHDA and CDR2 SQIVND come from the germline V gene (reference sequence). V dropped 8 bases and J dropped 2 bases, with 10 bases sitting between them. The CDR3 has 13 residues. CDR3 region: CASRTDPYNEQFF. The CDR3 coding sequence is TGTGCCAGTCGCACTGACCCCTACAATGAGCAGTTCTTC.

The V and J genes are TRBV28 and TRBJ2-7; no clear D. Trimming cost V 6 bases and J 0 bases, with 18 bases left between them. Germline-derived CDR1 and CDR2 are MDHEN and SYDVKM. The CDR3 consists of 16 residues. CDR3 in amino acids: CASSVVLSGSSYEQYF. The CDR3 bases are TGTGCCAGCAGCGTGGTTCTTTCGGGCAGCTCCTACGAGCAGTACTTC.

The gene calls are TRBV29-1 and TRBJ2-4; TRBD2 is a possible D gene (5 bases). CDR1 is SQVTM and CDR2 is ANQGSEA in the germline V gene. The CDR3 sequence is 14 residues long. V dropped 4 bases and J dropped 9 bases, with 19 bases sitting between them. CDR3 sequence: CSVAPGPREGIQYF. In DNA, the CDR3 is TGCAGCGTTGCCCCAGGACCCCGAGAGGGCATTCAGTACTTC.

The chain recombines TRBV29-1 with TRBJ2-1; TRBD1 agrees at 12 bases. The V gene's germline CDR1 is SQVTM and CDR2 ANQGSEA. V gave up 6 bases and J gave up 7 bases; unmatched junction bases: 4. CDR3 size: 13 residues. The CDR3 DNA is TGCAGCGTGGGGACAGGGGGCAAGAATGAGCAGTTCTTC. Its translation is CSVGTGGKNEQFF.

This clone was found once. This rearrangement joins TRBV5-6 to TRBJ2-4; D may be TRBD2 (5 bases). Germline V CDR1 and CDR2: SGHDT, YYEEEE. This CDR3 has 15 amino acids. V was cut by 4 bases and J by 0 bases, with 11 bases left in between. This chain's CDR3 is CASSGAGVAKNIQYF. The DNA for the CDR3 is TGTGCCAGCAGCGGAGCCGGGGTAGCCAAAAACATTCAGTACTTC.

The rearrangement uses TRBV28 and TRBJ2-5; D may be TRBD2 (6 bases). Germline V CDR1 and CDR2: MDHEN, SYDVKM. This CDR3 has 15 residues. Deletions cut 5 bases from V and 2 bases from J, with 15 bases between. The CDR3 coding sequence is TGTGCCAGCAGTACATGGGACTTACTTCAAGAGACCCAGTACTTC. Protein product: CASSTWDLLQETQYF.

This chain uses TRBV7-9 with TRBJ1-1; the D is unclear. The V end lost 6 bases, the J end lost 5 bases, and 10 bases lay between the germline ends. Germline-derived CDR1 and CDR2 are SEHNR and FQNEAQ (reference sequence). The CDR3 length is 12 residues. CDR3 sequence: CASSWIRTEAFF. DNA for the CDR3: TGTGCCAGCAGTTGGATAAGGACTGAAGCTTTCTTT.

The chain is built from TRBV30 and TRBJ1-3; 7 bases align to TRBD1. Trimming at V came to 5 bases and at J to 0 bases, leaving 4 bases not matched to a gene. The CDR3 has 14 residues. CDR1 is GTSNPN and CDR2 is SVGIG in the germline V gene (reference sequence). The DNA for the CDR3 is TGTGCCTGGGTGGACAGGCGCTCTGGAAACACCATATATTTT. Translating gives CAWVDRRSGNTIYF. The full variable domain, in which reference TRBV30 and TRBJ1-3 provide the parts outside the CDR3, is SQTIHQWPATLVQPVGSPLSLECTVEGTSNPNLYWYRQAAGRGLQLLFYSVGIGQISSEVPQNLSASRPQDRQFILSSKKLLLSDSGFYLCAWVDRRSGNTIYFGEGSWLTVV.

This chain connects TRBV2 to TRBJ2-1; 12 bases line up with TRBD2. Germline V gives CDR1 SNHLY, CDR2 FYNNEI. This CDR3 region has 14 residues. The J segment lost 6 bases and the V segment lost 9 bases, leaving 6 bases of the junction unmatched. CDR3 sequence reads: CASRTSGVPNEQFF. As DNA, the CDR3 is TGTGCCAGTCGGACTAGCGGGGTTCCCAATGAGCAGTTCTTC. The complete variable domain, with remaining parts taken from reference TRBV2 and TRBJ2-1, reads EPEVTQTPSHQVTQMGQEVILRCVPISNHLYFYWYRQILGQKVEFLVSFYNNEISEKSEIFDDQFSVERPDGSNFTLKIRSTKLEDSAMYFCASRTSGVPNEQFFGPGTRLTVL.

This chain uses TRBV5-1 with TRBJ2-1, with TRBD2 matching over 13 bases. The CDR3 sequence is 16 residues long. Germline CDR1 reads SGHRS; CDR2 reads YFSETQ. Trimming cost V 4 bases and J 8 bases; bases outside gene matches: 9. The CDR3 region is CASSPTGLAGEHEQFF. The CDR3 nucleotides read TGCGCCAGCAGCCCTACCGGACTAGCGGGAGAACATGAGCAGTTCTTC.

This CDR3 is CASSLRATGTNEKLFF. The CDR3 region has the DNA TGTGCCAGCAGCCTCCGGGCCACTGGAACTAATGAAAAACTGTTTTTT. The genes are TRBV11-2 and TRBJ1-4; D ambiguous. In germline, CDR1 is SGHAT, CDR2 FQNNGV. Between the trimmed V and J ends, which lost 5 bases and 1 base, there was a span of 14 bases. This CDR3 is built from 16 residues.

CDR3 nucleotides: TGTGCCAGCTCAGTCAATGCAGGCGCCTACAATGAGCAGTTCTTC. As protein: CASSVNAGAYNEQFF. The rearrangement links TRBV18 to TRBJ2-1; D remains unclear. In germline, CDR1 is KGHSH, CDR2 LQKENI. V was shortened by 5 bases and J by 2 bases, with 13 bases between the two germline ends. This CDR3 region has 15 residues.

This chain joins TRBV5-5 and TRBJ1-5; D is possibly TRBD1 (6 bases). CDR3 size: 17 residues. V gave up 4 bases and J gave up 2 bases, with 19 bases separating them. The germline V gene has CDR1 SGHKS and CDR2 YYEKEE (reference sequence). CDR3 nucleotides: TGTGCCAGCAGCCCATGGGGGCGCACTGAGGGCAATCAGCCCCAGCATTTT. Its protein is CASSPWGRTEGNQPQHF.

The CDR3 loop is CASSLRQGENTEAFF. Here the CDR3 DNA reads TGTGCCAGCTCACTTCGACAGGGAGAGAACACTGAAGCTTTCTTT. The V gene is TRBV18, the J gene TRBJ1-1, with 7 nucleotides matching TRBD1. Unmatched junction bases numbered 6, after V lost 4 bases and J lost 1 base. CDR1 KGHSH and CDR2 LQKENI come from the germline V gene. The CDR3 is made up of 15 amino acids.

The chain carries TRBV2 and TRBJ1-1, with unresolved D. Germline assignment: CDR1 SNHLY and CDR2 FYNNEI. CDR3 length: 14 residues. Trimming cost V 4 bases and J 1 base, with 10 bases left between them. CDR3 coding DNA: TGTGCCAGCAGTGGACTCGGAGGGAACACTGAAGCTTTCTTT. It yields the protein CASSGLGGNTEAFF.

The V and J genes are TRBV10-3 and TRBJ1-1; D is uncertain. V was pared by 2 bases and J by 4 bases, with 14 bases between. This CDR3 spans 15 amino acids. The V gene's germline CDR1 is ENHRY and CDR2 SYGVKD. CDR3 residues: CAISEGVRVGTEAFF. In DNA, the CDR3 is TGTGCCATCAGTGAGGGTGTCAGAGTAGGCACTGAAGCTTTCTTT.

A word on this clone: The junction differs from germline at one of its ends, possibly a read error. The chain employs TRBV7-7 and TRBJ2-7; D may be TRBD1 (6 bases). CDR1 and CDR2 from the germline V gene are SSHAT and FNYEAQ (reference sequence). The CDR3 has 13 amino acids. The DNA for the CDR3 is TGTGCTAGCAGCTCCGGACAGTTCTACGAGCAGTACTTC. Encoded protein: CASSSGQFYEQYF.